The 28 T cell receptor beta chains below come from one sample, sequenced in a study of CD8 T cells in ankylosing spondylitis. Overall study results and limits: What seemed typical of ankylosing spondylitis blood was a TCR beta motif built from about eight highly homologous variants.

Antigens for these TCRs are unknown. One entry per CDR3 protein results from TCRdb running MiXCR on the 5' RACE reads. The table has more than 600,000 distinct CDR3 sequences, around 20% seen once; the top ten hold approximately 18%. The sequenced material came from blood, either unsorted or a sorted T cell fraction (not recorded which). Source of these receptors: a male donor with ankylosing spondylitis.

The chain combines TRBV20-1 with TRBJ2-2, with 10 nucleotides matching TRBD2. The CDR3 runs to 15 residues. The germline CDR1 and CDR2 sequences are DFQATT and SNEGSKA (reference sequence). The V and J ends lost 4 bases and 6 bases, in that order; junction bases with no gene match: 8. CDR3 region: CSAMSGRAGAGELFF. CDR3 nucleotides: TGCAGTGCTATGAGCGGGAGGGCCGGGGCCGGGGAGCTGTTTTTT.

This clonotype was counted only a few times. V is TRBV2 and J is TRBJ2-7, with no clear D. CDR3 length equals 13 residues. Trimming removed 7 bases at V and 6 bases at J, with 16 bases between. CDR1 is SNHLY and CDR2 is FYNNEI in the germline V gene. Here the CDR3 reads CASTGWDGREQYF. CDR3 DNA: TGTGCCAGCACGGGTTGGGATGGACGCGAGCAGTACTTC.

The V gene is TRBV6-5, the J gene TRBJ1-2; TRBD1 matches 10 bases. The CDR3 spans 15 residues. Germline V gene lookup returns CDR1 MNHEY and CDR2 SVGAGI. Germline trimming cut 0 bases from V and 5 bases from J; bases unmatched to any gene: 3. As DNA, the CDR3 is TGTGCCAGCAGTTACTCGAGACAGGGGGCGTATGGCTACACCTTC. Protein product: CASSYSRQGAYGYTF.

V is TRBV5-6 and J is TRBJ2-7; D unresolved. Trimming took 2 bases from V and 0 from J, leaving 12 bases between them. The length of the CDR3 is 15 residues. Germline assignment: CDR1 SGHDT and CDR2 YYEEEE. CDR3 bases: TGTGCCAGCAGCTTCATTCCGGGTCGCTCCTACGAGCAGTACTTC. Translated: CASSFIPGRSYEQYF. The entire variable domain, with the rest obtained from reference TRBV5-6 and TRBJ2-7, is as follows: DAGVTQSPTHLIKTRGQQVTLRCSPKSGHDTVSWYQQALGQGPQFIFQYYEEEERQRGNFPDRFSGHQFPNYSSELNVNALLLGDSALYLCASSFIPGRSYEQYFGPGTRLTVT.

This clonotype was observed a few times. V usage is TRBV29-1 and J usage is TRBJ1-5, with D possibly TRBD1 on 5 matching bases. V was pared by 4 bases and J by 7 bases, with 11 bases between. Germline V gives CDR1 SQVTM, CDR2 ANQGSEA. This CDR3 contains 12 residues. The CDR3 reads CSVGGEGQPQHF. CDR3 DNA sequence: TGCAGCGTTGGAGGGGAAGGGCAGCCCCAGCATTTT.

This chain's CDR3 is CASSDEGSGTGELFF. The CDR3 DNA reads TGTGCCAGCAGTGACGAAGGGAGTGGCACCGGGGAGCTGTTTTTT. The chain links TRBV6-4 to TRBJ2-2, with a possible D match to TRBD2 (5 bases). Germline loops: CDR1 MRHNA, CDR2 SNTAGT. This CDR3 spans 15 amino acids. V was clipped by 2 bases and J by 4 bases, with 11 bases between them.

This clonotype occurred a few times. This chain connects TRBV12-3 or TRBV12-4 to TRBJ1-1, with D possibly TRBD1 on 5 matching bases. The germline V and J ends were trimmed by 3 bases and 4 bases, with 12 bases remaining between them. This CDR3 has 14 residues. The CDR3 nucleotides read TGTGCCAGCAGTTTTACGTCCGGGGGCACTGAAGCTTTCTTT. This translates into CASSFTSGGTEAFF.

The chain combines TRBV24-1 with TRBJ2-1; 9 bases are shared with TRBD2. Germline V gives CDR1 KGHDR, CDR2 SFDVKD. The CDR3 contains 17 residues. The V and J ends lost 4 bases and 2 bases, in that order; junction bases with no gene match: 8. The CDR3, as DNA: TGTGCCACCAGTGAAGACCGACTAGCGGCCGCCTACAATGAGCAGTTCTTC. It codes for CATSEDRLAAAYNEQFF.

This clonotype was seen more than once but under ten times. The J gene is TRBJ2-2, the V gene TRBV6-5, with D perhaps matching TRBD2 (6 bases). In germline, CDR1 is MNHEY, CDR2 SVGAGI. Trimming took off 6 bases at V and 2 bases at J, with 16 bases between the two ends. This CDR3 has 16 residues. Written as DNA, the CDR3 is TGTGCCAGCAGCTATGCCGGGACTGCAAACACCGGGGAGCTGTTTTTT. Protein sequence: CASSYAGTANTGELFF.

This clonotype was counted at least ten times. This chain connects TRBV7-9 to TRBJ1-2; no firm D call. The length of the CDR3 is 12 residues. Trimming took 1 base from V and 8 from J, leaving 8 bases between them. Per germline, CDR1 SEHNR and CDR2 FQNEAQ (reference sequence). CDR3 loop: CASSLGLGGYTF. CDR3 nucleotides: TGTGCCAGCAGCTTAGGGTTAGGCGGCTACACCTTC.

The sample holds a few counts of this clonotype. The chain links TRBV25-1 to TRBJ2-1, with a tentative D call TRBD2 (6 bases). V gave up 2 bases and J gave up 3 bases, with 23 bases separating them. Per germline, CDR1 MGHDK and CDR2 SYGVNS. The CDR3 is made up of 19 amino acids. CDR3 DNA sequence: TGTGCCAGCAGTGAACCCGGCGGAAAAACGGGACTCCGCTACAATGAGCAGTTCTTC. Protein product: CASSEPGGKTGLRYNEQFF. The full variable domain, with the rest looked up from reference TRBV25-1 and TRBJ2-1, is EADIYQTPRYLVIGTGKKITLECSQTMGHDKMYWYQQDPGMELHLIHYSYGVNSTEKGDLSSESTVSRIRTEHFPLTLESARPSHTSQYLCASSEPGGKTGLRYNEQFFGPGTRLTVL.

Only a few counts were recorded for this clonotype. CDR3 in amino acids: CSARDSSGRLYEQFF. CDR3 nucleotides: TGCAGTGCTAGAGATTCTAGCGGGAGGCTTTATGAGCAGTTCTTC. This chain uses TRBV20-1 with TRBJ2-1; TRBD2 matches 11 bases. Unmatched junction bases numbered 6, after V lost 0 bases and J lost 8 bases. The germline gives CDR1 DFQATT, CDR2 SNEGSKA (reference sequence). This CDR3 region has 15 residues.

This clonotype was seen many times. The rearrangement links TRBV24-1 to TRBJ2-3; no firm D call. Trimming cost V 1 base and J 4 bases, with 2 bases left between them. CDR3 length: 12 residues. Germline assignment: CDR1 KGHDR and CDR2 SFDVKD. The CDR3 region is CATSDFSDTQYF. The CDR3 DNA sequence: TGTGCCACCAGTGATTTTTCAGATACGCAGTATTTT.

This clonotype was detected a few times. V and J are TRBV5-5 and TRBJ2-1, with TRBD2 matching over 7 bases. Looked up from germline, CDR1 is SGHKS and CDR2 is YYEKEE (reference sequence). The CDR3 sequence is 18 residues long. The trim removed 1 base at V and 0 bases at J, leaving 10 bases unmatched. Here the CDR3 reads CASSLTALALASYNEQFF. The CDR3 DNA reads as TGTGCCAGCAGCTTGACGGCACTAGCGTTAGCCTCCTACAATGAGCAGTTCTTC.

The CDR3 protein is CASSLFLSYEQYF. The CDR3 nucleotides read TGTGCCAGCAGTTTGTTCCTCTCCTACGAGCAGTACTTC. The V gene is TRBV28, the J gene TRBJ2-7, with unresolved D. Germline lookup yields CDR1 MDHEN and CDR2 SYDVKM. V lost 3 bases to trimming and J lost 0 bases, with 6 bases between them. The CDR3 contains 13 residues.

This rearrangement joins TRBV7-9 to TRBJ1-2; no clear D. The CDR3 spans 15 residues. The ends were cut back, 0 bases at V and 4 bases at J, with 12 bases in the middle. Germline V gene lookup returns CDR1 SEHNR and CDR2 FQNEAQ (reference sequence). CDR3 coding DNA: TGTGCCAGCAGCTTAGCGGGAGGGAGCGGCTATGGCTACACCTTC. Residues: CASSLAGGSGYGYTF.

The rearrangement joins TRBV20-1 to TRBJ1-5; 7 bases map to TRBD1. V lost 6 bases, J lost 3 bases, and 8 bases stayed unmatched. The CDR3 is 14 residues long. Germline V gene sequence: CDR1 DFQATT, CDR2 SNEGSKA (reference sequence). CDR3 in amino acids: CSATGANFNQPQHF. The CDR3, as DNA: TGCAGTGCCACAGGGGCGAACTTCAATCAGCCCCAGCATTTT.

This clonotype was observed a handful of times. The J gene is TRBJ2-4, the V gene TRBV20-1; D is possibly TRBD2 (7 bases). CDR3 length equals 14 residues. Germline V gives CDR1 DFQATT, CDR2 SNEGSKA (reference sequence). The V gene lost 1 base and the J gene lost 14 bases, with 21 bases spanning the gap. This CDR3 reads CSARVGGRPSFEYF. As DNA, the CDR3 is TGCAGTGCTAGAGTGGGGGGGCGACCGTCCTTCGAGTACTTC.

This clonotype occurred many times. This chain joins TRBV12-3 or TRBV12-4 and TRBJ1-1; D remains unclear. The CDR3 length is 13 residues. Trimming removed 8 bases at V and 1 base at J, with 11 bases between. The CDR3 DNA reads TGTGCCAGCGGGCCAGGATGGAACACTGAAGCTTTCTTT. It translates to CASGPGWNTEAFF.

This clonotype was observed a handful of times. The chain couples TRBV3-1 to TRBJ2-1; no reliable D call. The V end was cut by 5 bases, the J end by 9 bases, with 14 bases between. CDR3 length: 13 residues. Germline CDR1 is LGHDT and CDR2 is YNNKEL (reference sequence). CDR3 loop: CASSTNKNSEQFF. CDR3 sequence (DNA): TGTGCCAGCAGCACAAATAAAAACAGTGAGCAGTTCTTC.

As regards this clonotype: A much larger clone sits a single nucleotide away, making a read error possible. The genes are TRBV7-3 and TRBJ1-5; D gene uncertain. V gave up 5 bases and J gave up 3 bases, with 8 bases separating them. Germline values: CDR1 SGHTA, CDR2 FQGTGA. This CDR3 has 13 amino acids. The CDR3 DNA reads as TGTGCCAGCAGCCCCGGGAACAATCAGCCCCAGCATTTT. It codes for CASSPGNNQPQHF.

This clonotype came up a few times. The gene calls are TRBV5-1 and TRBJ2-5; possibly TRBD1 or TRBD2 for D (5 bases each). Germline CDR1 reads SGHRS; CDR2 reads YFSETQ. The V and J ends lost 4 bases and 3 bases respectively, with 16 bases between them. The CDR3 is 15 amino acids. The CDR3 DNA reads as TGCGCCAGCAGCCCACTACTAGGGACGGAAGAGACCCAGTACTTC. Translated: CASSPLLGTEETQYF.

This clonotype was picked up many times. The chain recombines TRBV6-5 with TRBJ2-3; no reliable D call. The germline gives CDR1 MNHEY, CDR2 SVGAGI. The CDR3 runs to 14 residues. V was clipped by 4 bases and J by 2 bases, with 10 bases between them. The CDR3 DNA is TGTGCCAGCAGTTTGGGCACCCACACAGATACGCAGTATTTT. As protein: CASSLGTHTDTQYF.

V gene TRBV5-1 combines with J gene TRBJ1-6, with D possibly matching TRBD1 (5 bases). This CDR3 has 14 amino acids. The V and J ends lost 5 bases and 6 bases respectively, with 12 bases between them. Germline values: CDR1 SGHRS, CDR2 YFSETQ. In DNA form, the CDR3 reads TGCGCCAGCAGGCCTCAGGGTACTAATTCACCCCTCCACTTT. Encoded protein: CASRPQGTNSPLHF.

The chain uses TRBV24-1 and TRBJ2-6; D not certain. V was trimmed by 4 bases and J by 0 bases, leaving 12 bases between them. CDR3 size: 17 residues. Germline CDR1 KGHDR, CDR2 SFDVKD. The CDR3 protein is CATSDPTDFSGANVLTF. The CDR3 DNA follows: TGTGCCACCAGTGACCCAACCGACTTCTCTGGGGCCAACGTCCTGACTTTC.

CDR3 nucleotides: TGTGCCAGCAGCGTAGGTGTTTTCTCTGGGGCCAACGTCCTGACTTTC. Residues: CASSVGVFSGANVLTF. The chain combines TRBV9 with TRBJ2-6; D uncertain. The V end lost 0 bases, the J end lost 0 bases, and 7 bases lay between the germline ends. In germline, CDR1 is SGDLS, CDR2 YYNGEE. The CDR3 totals 16 residues.

The rearrangement joins TRBV7-8 to TRBJ2-3; D is undetermined. Trimming pared 7 bases from V and 4 bases from J, leaving 15 bases between. The germline gives CDR1 SGHVS, CDR2 FQNEAQ. This CDR3 has 14 residues. The CDR3 sequence is CASIPGWSSDTQYF. The CDR3 DNA reads TGTGCCAGCATCCCCGGGTGGAGCTCAGATACGCAGTATTTT.

This clonotype was seen a few times. This chain joins TRBV7-8 and TRBJ2-1; D is possibly TRBD1 (6 bases). V shed 5 bases and J shed 0 bases, with 17 bases lying between them. Germline CDR1 reads SGHVS; CDR2 reads FQNEAQ. This CDR3 spans 17 amino acids. The CDR3 DNA reads as TGTGCCAGCAGCCGAAGGTCTGACAGGCACTCCTACAATGAGCAGTTCTTC. Translated: CASSRRSDRHSYNEQFF.